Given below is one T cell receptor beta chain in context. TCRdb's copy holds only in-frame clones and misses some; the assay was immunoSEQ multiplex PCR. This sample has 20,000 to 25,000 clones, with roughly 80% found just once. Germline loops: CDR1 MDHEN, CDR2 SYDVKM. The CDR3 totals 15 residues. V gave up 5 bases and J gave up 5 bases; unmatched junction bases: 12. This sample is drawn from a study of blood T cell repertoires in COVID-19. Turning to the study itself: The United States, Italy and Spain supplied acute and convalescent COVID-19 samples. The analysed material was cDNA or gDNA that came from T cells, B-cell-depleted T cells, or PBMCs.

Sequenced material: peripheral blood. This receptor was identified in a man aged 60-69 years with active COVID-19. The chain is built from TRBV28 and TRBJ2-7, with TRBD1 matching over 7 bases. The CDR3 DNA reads TGTGCCAGCAGTACCGGGTCGGCAGGGACAGACGAGCAGTACTTC. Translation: CASSTGSAGTDEQYF.